These 8 T cell receptor beta chains came from one sample sequenced in a study of technical replicates of blood from four donors. Using immunoSEQ multiplex PCR, the repertoire was profiled, and TCRdb retains in-frame clones only, with some absent. The sample contains fewer than 15,000 clones, 85% to 95% of which appear only once. The specimen sequenced was PBMCs. These TCRs come from a human donor in good health.

V usage is TRBV10-3 and J usage is TRBJ2-3; 12 nucleotides agree with TRBD2. The CDR3 covers 18 residues. Germline CDR1 and CDR2: ENHRY and SYGVKD. Unmatched junction bases numbered 7, after V lost 3 bases and J lost 0 bases. CDR3 bases: TGTGCCATCAGTGACACCCTGGGGACTAGCGGGAGCACAGATACGCAGTATTTT. Translating it yields CAISDTLGTSGSTDTQYF.

The J gene is TRBJ2-7, the V gene TRBV4-1; 7 positions match TRBD2. This CDR3 has 15 residues. Germline assignment: CDR1 MGHRA and CDR2 YSYEKL. With V trimmed by 2 bases and J by 2 bases, 6 bases remained unmatched. The CDR3 coding sequence is TGCGCCAGCAGCCAACAAGGGGAGGGGACCTACGAGCAGTACTTC. Amino acids: CASSQQGEGTYEQYF.

The rearrangement joins TRBV9 to TRBJ2-5; D might be TRBD2 (6 bases). The CDR3 is 15 residues long. Germline V lookup: CDR1 SGDLS, CDR2 YYNGEE. The ends were cut back, 0 bases at V and 3 bases at J, with 12 bases in the middle. CDR3 nucleotide sequence: TGTGCCAGCAGCGTAGGGGCTAGCGACAAAGAGACCCAGTACTTC. It translates to CASSVGASDKETQYF.

This chain joins TRBV6-6 and TRBJ2-7; 11 positions match TRBD2. Trimming at V came to 6 bases and at J to 6 bases, leaving 13 bases not matched to a gene. The germline CDR1 and CDR2 sequences are MNHNY and SVGAGI (reference sequence). The CDR3 sequence is 16 residues long. CDR3 protein: CASSLGTSGTWGEQYF. Here the CDR3 DNA reads TGTGCCAGCAGCCTCGGGACTAGCGGAACGTGGGGCGAGCAGTACTTC.

The V and J genes are TRBV6-5 and TRBJ2-1; 15 nucleotides align to TRBD2. In germline, CDR1 is MNHEY, CDR2 SVGAGI. The CDR3 is made up of 16 amino acids. The ends lost 3 bases at V and 6 bases at J; junction bases unmatched: 3. Written as DNA, the CDR3 is TGTGCCAGCAGTTATGTGGGACTAGCGGGAGGCAATGAGCAGTTCTTC. Encoded protein: CASSYVGLAGGNEQFF.

This clone was seen just once. The rearrangement links TRBV4-1 to TRBJ2-3, with 7 bases fitting TRBD2. V was pared by 2 bases and J by 6 bases, with 8 bases of the junction left unmatched. From germline, CDR1 is MGHRA and CDR2 YSYEKL. This CDR3 is built from 15 residues. The CDR3 region has the DNA TGCGCCAGCAGCCAAACCCGGGGAGGGCTGGATACGCAGTATTTT. Translation: CASSQTRGGLDTQYF.

V gene TRBV6-6 combines with J gene TRBJ2-5; 10 nucleotides match TRBD1. Germline CDR1 is MNHNY and CDR2 is SVGAGI (reference sequence). The CDR3 is made up of 14 amino acids. Losses at the gene ends were 6 bases for V and 7 bases for J; bases not matched to a gene: 8. The CDR3 is CASRGGQGEGTQYF. The CDR3 DNA reads as TGTGCCAGCAGGGGAGGACAGGGGGAAGGGACCCAGTACTTC.

V is TRBV27 and J is TRBJ2-7, with 13 bases that match TRBD2. V shed 3 bases and J 4 bases; nucleotides not matched to a gene: 6. Germline CDR1 is MNHEY and CDR2 is SMNVEV (reference sequence). The CDR3 consists of 16 residues. For the CDR3, the DNA is TGTGCCAGCAGTTTTGGGACTAGCGGGACTGGATACGAGCAGTACTTC. It specifies CASSFGTSGTGYEQYF.